The clone carrying this TCR beta chain was counted many times. V gave up 2 bases and J gave up 5 bases, with 13 bases separating them. The CDR3 covers 16 residues. From germline, CDR1 is MGHRA and CDR2 YSYEKL. The cDNA was generated by 5'RACE with 10-nucleotide random UMIs. TCRdb reprocessed the 5' RACE reads via MiXCR and lists one record per CDR3 protein. Altogether around 94,000 distinct CDR3 sequences are present, 3.5% to 4% being singletons, with the ten largest covering 6%. The sample comes from a study of neurological immune-mediated disorders. The unsorted libraries were prepared from 2 million PBMCs (stored at -80 C).

The TCR sequence derives from a woman in her late teens or twenties with multiple sclerosis. The source material was PBMCs. J is TRBJ1-6 and V is TRBV4-1; a possible D gene is TRBD1 (5 bases). Here the CDR3 reads CASSQQSGLNNSPLHF. In DNA form, the CDR3 reads TGCGCCAGCAGCCAACAATCAGGGCTCAATAATTCACCCCTCCACTTT.